This TCR beta chain was sequenced during a study of cytomegalovirus exposure and HLA in healthy donors. The CDR3 is 17 residues long. J gave up 5 bases and V 6 bases, and 13 bases lay outside the gene matches. CDR1 is MNHEY, CDR2 SMNVEV, per germline (reference sequence). Points on this clone: Its antigen is still unknown.

Researchers ran the PCR with 60 Vbeta and 13 Jbeta primers. The method was immunoSEQ multiplex PCR; TCRdb's version includes in-frame clones alone and lacks a portion of them. Counted here are approximately 200,000 clones, about 77% occurring once; the ten biggest clones make up around 5.9%. Study-wide points: Most CMV-associated TCR beta chains appeared HLA-restricted in a later analysis. Sequencing probably produced one cluster of sequence variants that were highly shared.

This TCR was sampled from a woman younger than 45 in good health and CMV-seropositive. The source material was PBMCs. The rearrangement joins TRBV27 to TRBJ2-7; 13 nucleotides align to TRBD2. For the CDR3, the DNA is TGTGCCAGCAGACTCACACTAGCGGGAGGGCCTCGAGACGAGCAGTACTTC. Its protein is CASRLTLAGGPRDEQYF.